This T cell receptor beta chain was captured in a study of blood T cell repertoires in COVID-19. This clone has more than one count but fewer than ten. Using immunoSEQ multiplex PCR, the repertoire was profiled, and TCRdb retains in-frame clones only, with some absent. Of approximately 170,000 clones detected, 80% to 90% appear once; the ten largest clones hold 9.5% to 13%. With 6 bases removed from V and 1 base from J, the gap between germline ends came to 6 bases. This CDR3 comprises 12 residues. The germline gives CDR1 LNHDA, CDR2 SQIVND (reference sequence). Sequences were obtained from peripheral blood. This TCR came from a woman aged 55-70 years with COVID-19, enrolled during active disease. This sequence joins TRBV19 and TRBJ1-2; D gene ambiguous. Here the CDR3 DNA reads TGTGCCAGTAGGGGCAGTAACTATGGCTACACCTTC. This encodes CASRGSNYGYTF.